A single sample gave rise to the 21 T cell receptor beta chains below, sequenced in a study of cytomegalovirus exposure and HLA in healthy donors. Repertoires were generated with immunoSEQ multiplex PCR, while TCRdb's copy carries only in-frame clones and drops some. The sample holds around 250,000 clones; 90% are singletons and the top ten take under 0.4%. Sequencing input: PBMCs. These receptors were collected from a woman aged 18-30 years in good health and CMV-seronegative.

The chain links TRBV7-3 to TRBJ2-6, with 7 nucleotides matching TRBD1. The CDR3 covers 17 residues. The germline V gene encodes CDR1 SGHTA and CDR2 FQGTGA. The V gene end was trimmed by 0 bases and the J gene end by 0 bases; junction bases not matched to a gene: 2. CDR3 region: CASSLTGQHSGANVLTF. CDR3 nucleotides: TGTGCCAGCAGCTTAACGGGACAGCACTCTGGGGCCAACGTCCTGACTTTC.

V usage is TRBV27 and J usage is TRBJ1-5; D possibly corresponds to TRBD1 (5 bases). The CDR3 totals 15 residues. Germline V gene sequence: CDR1 MNHEY, CDR2 SMNVEV (reference sequence). V lost 4 bases and J lost 2, with 12 bases in between. CDR3 sequence reads: CASSSLGGGNQPQHF. In nucleotides, the CDR3 is TGTGCCAGCAGTTCCTTGGGGGGAGGCAATCAGCCCCAGCATTTT.

The V gene is TRBV7-8, the J gene TRBJ2-5; possibly TRBD1 for D (6 bases). The CDR3 has 15 amino acids. The V end lost 1 base, the J end lost 4 bases, and 13 bases lay between the germline ends. The germline V gene encodes CDR1 SGHVS and CDR2 FQNEAQ. CDR3 sequence reads: CASSLEQGSAETQYF. The CDR3 region has the DNA TGTGCCAGCAGCTTAGAACAGGGTTCAGCAGAGACCCAGTACTTC.

The genes are TRBV27 and TRBJ2-1; TRBD1 matches at 8 bases. V shed 6 bases and J 0 bases; nucleotides not matched to a gene: 4. This CDR3 contains 15 residues. Germline-derived CDR1 and CDR2 are MNHEY and SMNVEV (reference sequence). The CDR3 here is CASRSGTGSYNEQFF. DNA for the CDR3: TGTGCCAGCAGATCCGGGACAGGCTCCTACAATGAGCAGTTCTTC.

The chain employs TRBV7-9 and TRBJ2-3, with a weak D call TRBD1 (6 bases). The CDR3 spans 13 residues. Looked up from germline, CDR1 is SEHNR and CDR2 is FQNEAQ (reference sequence). V shed 6 bases and J shed 5 bases, with 12 bases lying between them. Here the CDR3 reads CASRPGGGDTQYF. CDR3 in DNA: TGTGCCAGCAGGCCTGGGGGCGGAGATACGCAGTATTTT.

This sequence joins TRBV5-1 and TRBJ2-2, with TRBD1 matching 7 bases. Per the germline V gene, CDR1 is SGHRS and CDR2 is YFSETQ. The CDR3 runs to 16 residues. V lost 0 bases and J lost 1; bases outside the gene matches: 3. CDR3 sequence (DNA): TGCGCCAGCAGCTTGGCCCAGGGGGTGAACACCGGGGAGCTGTTTTTT. Protein: CASSLAQGVNTGELFF.

This chain joins TRBV28 and TRBJ1-5, with 9 bases that match TRBD1. The germline CDR1 and CDR2 sequences are MDHEN and SYDVKM. Trimming cost V 4 bases and J 2 bases; bases outside gene matches: 9. CDR3 length equals 17 residues. The CDR3 DNA follows: TGTGCCAGCAGTTCGGGACAGGGAGGAAGTGGCAATCAGCCCCAGCATTTT. It specifies CASSSGQGGSGNQPQHF.

With regard to this clone: Additional DNA sequences in this sample encode the identical CDR3. The V call is TRBV4-3, the J call TRBJ2-7; 11 bases agree with TRBD2. Germline trimming cut 0 bases from V and 3 bases from J; bases unmatched to any gene: 1. The CDR3 consists of 15 residues. Germline V gene sequence: CDR1 LGHNA, CDR2 YSLEER. The CDR3 spells CASSQEGTSGYEQYF. CDR3 coding DNA: TGCGCCAGCAGCCAAGAAGGGACTAGCGGCTACGAGCAGTACTTC.

This clone showed up just once. The chain joins TRBV6-1 to TRBJ1-3, with D tentatively TRBD1 (5 bases). V was pared by 4 bases and J by 1 base, with 14 bases between. The CDR3 length is 16 residues. The germline V gene has CDR1 MNHNS and CDR2 SASEGT. The CDR3 loop reads CASSAGRPGSGNTIYF. The DNA for the CDR3 is TGTGCCAGCAGTGCCGGACGTCCAGGGTCTGGAAACACCATATATTTT.

The rearrangement joins TRBV19 to TRBJ2-4; 8 bases map to TRBD1. Germline trimming cut 3 bases from V and 5 bases from J; bases unmatched to any gene: 6. Germline lookup yields CDR1 LNHDA and CDR2 SQIVND (reference sequence). The CDR3 is made up of 15 amino acids. The CDR3 is CASSIQGAMENIQYF. Written as DNA, the CDR3 is TGTGCCAGTAGTATTCAGGGGGCGATGGAAAACATTCAGTACTTC.

V and J are TRBV27 and TRBJ2-2, with TRBD2 matching 9 bases. Germline V gene sequence: CDR1 MNHEY, CDR2 SMNVEV (reference sequence). The CDR3 has 15 amino acids. V gave up 10 bases and J gave up 5 bases; unmatched junction bases: 11. The CDR3 sequence is CATAAAGGLTGELFF. The CDR3 bases are TGTGCCACCGCAGCGGCGGGGGGGCTTACCGGGGAGCTGTTTTTT.

This clone has only one observation. This chain connects TRBV5-1 to TRBJ2-5; possibly TRBD1 for D (5 bases). Germline CDR1 SGHRS, CDR2 YFSETQ. V was cut by 0 bases and J by 5 bases, with 11 bases left in between. The CDR3 extends over 14 amino acids. DNA of the CDR3: TGCGCCAGCAGCTTGGTCAGCAGGGCGGAGACCCAGTACTTC. Translated, it gives CASSLVSRAETQYF.

The chain joins TRBV4-1 to TRBJ1-1; TRBD1 aligns across 8 bases. The junction had 9 bases not matched to a gene; V was cut back by 2 bases and J by 1 base. In germline, CDR1 is MGHRA, CDR2 YSYEKL. There are 17 residues in the CDR3. The CDR3 nucleotides are TGCGCCAGCAGCCAATATGGGACAGGCCGGGCGAACACTGAAGCTTTCTTT. Translation gives CASSQYGTGRANTEAFF.

The chain recombines TRBV29-1 with TRBJ2-7; tentatively, D is TRBD2 (6 bases). V gave up 6 bases and J gave up 2 bases, with 11 bases separating them. Germline V gives CDR1 SQVTM, CDR2 ANQGSEA. This CDR3 region has 12 residues. The CDR3 coding sequence is TGCAGCGTCTCCTCGGGAGCCTACGAGCAGTACTTC. Protein product: CSVSSGAYEQYF.

The V and J genes are TRBV11-2 and TRBJ2-1; D remains unclear. Germline V gene data show CDR1 as SGHAT and CDR2 as FQNNGV. Trimming took 7 bases from V and 3 from J, leaving 10 bases between them. CDR3 length: 13 residues. CDR3 nucleotide sequence: TGTGCCAGCACCTCGTTAAACTACAATGAGCAGTTCTTC. Translated, it gives CASTSLNYNEQFF.

The gene calls are TRBV6-6 and TRBJ2-7; D unclear. CDR3 length equals 14 residues. With 0 bases removed from V and 2 bases from J, the gap between germline ends came to 8 bases. Germline V CDR1 and CDR2: MNHNY, SVGAGI (reference sequence). The CDR3 nucleotides are TGTGCCAGCAGTTACTCCGCAGGTACCTACGAGCAGTACTTC. Encoded protein: CASSYSAGTYEQYF.

CDR3 nucleotides: TGTGCCAGTAGGACCGGACAGGGTGCAACTAATGAAAAACTGTTTTTT. It encodes CASRTGQGATNEKLFF. The chain uses TRBV19 and TRBJ1-4, with 8 bases that match TRBD1. The V gene's germline CDR1 is LNHDA and CDR2 SQIVND (reference sequence). J lost 0 bases, V lost 6 bases, and 6 bases had no gene match. This CDR3 has 16 residues. The variable domain in full, with the rest retrieved from reference TRBV19 and TRBJ1-4, is DGGITQSPKYLFRKEGQNVTLSCEQNLNHDAMYWYRQDPGQGLRLIYYSQIVNDFQKGDIAEGYSVSREKKESFPLTVTSAQKNPTAFYLCASRTGQGATNEKLFFGSGTQLSVL.

This clone occurred once. Other nucleotide sequences from this sample produce the same CDR3. This chain joins TRBV7-2 and TRBJ2-1; 12 bases fit TRBD2. The J segment lost 4 bases and the V segment lost 5 bases, leaving 3 bases of the junction unmatched. The CDR3 is 15 amino acids. Germline CDR1 is SGHTA and CDR2 is FQGNSA. CDR3 bases: TGTGCCAGCAGCCCAACTAGCGGGGGGTACAATGAGCAGTTCTTC. Its protein product is CASSPTSGGYNEQFF.

V gene TRBV5-1 combines with J gene TRBJ2-3; possible D gene TRBD2, 7 bases. This CDR3 contains 18 residues. Per germline, CDR1 SGHRS and CDR2 YFSETQ. The germline V and J ends were trimmed by 4 bases and 8 bases, with 29 bases remaining between them. The CDR3 bases are TGCGCCAGCAGCACCTCAGGGGCCGGGGGGCCCGTTAGTGTTACGCAGTATTTT. This sequence encodes CASSTSGAGGPVSVTQYF.

This clone was picked up a small number of times. The CDR3: CASSTGEGYEQYV. CDR3 bases: TGTGCCAGCAGTACCGGGGAGGGCTACGAGCAGTACGTC. V gene TRBV5-4 combines with J gene TRBJ2-7, with 7 bases that match TRBD2. Trimming cost V 5 bases and J 3 bases; bases outside gene matches: 5. The CDR3 extends over 13 amino acids. Germline assignment: CDR1 SGHNT and CDR2 YYREEE (reference sequence).

The chain carries TRBV28 and TRBJ1-2; TRBD1 matches 11 bases. Looked up from germline, CDR1 is MDHEN and CDR2 is SYDVKM. Unmatched junction bases numbered 4, after V lost 5 bases and J lost 8 bases. This CDR3 spans 13 amino acids. This CDR3 is CASSGQGAKGYTF. For the CDR3, the DNA is TGTGCCAGCAGTGGACAGGGGGCTAAAGGCTACACCTTC.